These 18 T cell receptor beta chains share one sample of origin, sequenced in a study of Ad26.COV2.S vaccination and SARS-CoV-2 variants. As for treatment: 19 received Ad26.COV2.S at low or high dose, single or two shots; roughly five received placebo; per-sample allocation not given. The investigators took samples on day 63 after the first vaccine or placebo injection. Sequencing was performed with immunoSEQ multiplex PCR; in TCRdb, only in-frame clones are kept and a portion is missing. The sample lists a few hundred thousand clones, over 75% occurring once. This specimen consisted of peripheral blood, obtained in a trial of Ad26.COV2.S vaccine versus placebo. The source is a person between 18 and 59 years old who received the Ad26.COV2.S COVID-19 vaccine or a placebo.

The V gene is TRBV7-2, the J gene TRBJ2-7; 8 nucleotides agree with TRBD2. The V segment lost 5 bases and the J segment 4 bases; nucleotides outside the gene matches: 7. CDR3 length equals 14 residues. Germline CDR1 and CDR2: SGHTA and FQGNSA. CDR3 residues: CASSPRGGPYEQYF. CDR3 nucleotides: TGTGCCAGCAGCCCCCGGGGGGGGCCTTACGAGCAGTACTTC.

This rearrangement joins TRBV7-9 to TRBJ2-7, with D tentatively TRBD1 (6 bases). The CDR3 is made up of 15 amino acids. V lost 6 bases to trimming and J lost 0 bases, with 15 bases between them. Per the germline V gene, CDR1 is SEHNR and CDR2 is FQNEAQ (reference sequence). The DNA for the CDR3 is TGTGCCAGCAGTTTCCCAGGACAGAGCTCCTACGAGCAGTACTTC. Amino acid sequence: CASSFPGQSSYEQYF.

The CDR3 reads CASSQPGRGAGELFF. The CDR3 nucleotides read TGTGCCAGTAGTCAGCCAGGGCGAGGCGCCGGGGAGCTGTTTTTT. The chain uses TRBV19 and TRBJ2-2, with D tentatively TRBD1 (5 bases). V was trimmed by 5 bases and J by 6 bases, leaving 16 bases between them. Looked up from germline, CDR1 is LNHDA and CDR2 is SQIVND (reference sequence). The CDR3 has 15 residues. Full variable domain (missing parts from reference TRBV19 and TRBJ2-2): DGGITQSPKYLFRKEGQNVTLSCEQNLNHDAMYWYRQDPGQGLRLIYYSQIVNDFQKGDIAEGYSVSREKKESFPLTVTSAQKNPTAFYLCASSQPGRGAGELFFGEGSRLTVL.

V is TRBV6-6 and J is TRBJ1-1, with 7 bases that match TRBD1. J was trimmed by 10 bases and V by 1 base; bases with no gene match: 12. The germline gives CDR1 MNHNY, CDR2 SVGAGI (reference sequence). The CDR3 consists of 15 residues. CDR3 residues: CASSYYDREEIGAFF. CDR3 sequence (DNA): TGTGCCAGCAGTTACTATGACAGGGAAGAGATAGGAGCTTTCTTT.

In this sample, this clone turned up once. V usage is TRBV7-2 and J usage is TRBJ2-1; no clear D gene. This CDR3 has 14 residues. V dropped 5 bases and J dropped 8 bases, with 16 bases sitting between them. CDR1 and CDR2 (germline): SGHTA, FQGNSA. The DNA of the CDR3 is TGTGCCAGCAGCCTATTGACCAATCTCCATGAGCAGTTCTTC. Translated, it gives CASSLLTNLHEQFF.

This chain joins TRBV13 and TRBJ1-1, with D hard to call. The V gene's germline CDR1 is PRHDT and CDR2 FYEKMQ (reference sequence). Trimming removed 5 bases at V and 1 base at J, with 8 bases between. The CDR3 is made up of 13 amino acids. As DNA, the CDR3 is TGTGCCAGCAGCAACCTAGGGAACACTGAAGCTTTCTTT. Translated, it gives CASSNLGNTEAFF.

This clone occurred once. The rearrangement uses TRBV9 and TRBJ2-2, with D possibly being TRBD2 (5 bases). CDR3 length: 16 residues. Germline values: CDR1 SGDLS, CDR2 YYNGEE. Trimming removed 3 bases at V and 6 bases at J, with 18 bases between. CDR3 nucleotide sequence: TGTGCCAGCAGCGGGTGGGGAGAAGGGTTGTCCGGGGAGCTGTTTTTT. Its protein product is CASSGWGEGLSGELFF.

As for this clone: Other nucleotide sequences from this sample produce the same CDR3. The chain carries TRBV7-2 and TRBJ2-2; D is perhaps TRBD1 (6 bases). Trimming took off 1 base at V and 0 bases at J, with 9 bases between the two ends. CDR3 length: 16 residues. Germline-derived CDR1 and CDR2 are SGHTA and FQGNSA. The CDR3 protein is CASSLVGGANTGELFF. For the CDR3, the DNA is TGTGCCAGCAGCTTAGTAGGGGGTGCGAACACCGGGGAGCTGTTTTTT.

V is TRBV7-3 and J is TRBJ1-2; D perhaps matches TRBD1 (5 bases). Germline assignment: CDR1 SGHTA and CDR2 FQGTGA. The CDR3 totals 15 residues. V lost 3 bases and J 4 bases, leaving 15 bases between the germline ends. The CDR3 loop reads CASSLPAQGPYGYTF. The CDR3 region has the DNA TGTGCCAGCAGCTTGCCGGCCCAGGGCCCCTATGGCTACACCTTC.

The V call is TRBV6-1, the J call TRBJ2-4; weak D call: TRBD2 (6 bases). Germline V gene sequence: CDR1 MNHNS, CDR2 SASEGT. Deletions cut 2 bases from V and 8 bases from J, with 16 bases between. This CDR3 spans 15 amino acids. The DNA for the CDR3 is TGTGCCAGCAGTGAACGTCAGCCCTCGGGGGACATTCAGTACTTC. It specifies CASSERQPSGDIQYF.

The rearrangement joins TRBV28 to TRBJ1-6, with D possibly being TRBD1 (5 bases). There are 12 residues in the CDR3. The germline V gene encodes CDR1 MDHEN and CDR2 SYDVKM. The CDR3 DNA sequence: TGTTCTACAGGCAGTTATAATTCACCCCTCCACTTT. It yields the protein CSTGSYNSPLHF.

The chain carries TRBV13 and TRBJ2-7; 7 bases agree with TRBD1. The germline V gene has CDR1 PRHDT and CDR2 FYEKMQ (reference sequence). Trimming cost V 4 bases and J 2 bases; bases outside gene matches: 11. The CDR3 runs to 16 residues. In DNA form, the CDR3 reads TGTGCCAGCAGCTCAAAAGGGACAGAAAATGCCTACGAGCAGTACTTC. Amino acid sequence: CASSSKGTENAYEQYF.

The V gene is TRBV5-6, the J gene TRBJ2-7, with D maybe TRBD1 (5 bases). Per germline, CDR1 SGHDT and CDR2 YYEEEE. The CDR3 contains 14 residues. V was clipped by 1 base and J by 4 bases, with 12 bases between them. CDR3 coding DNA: TGTGCCAGCAGCTTGCCAGGGTCGTCGTACGAGCAGTACTTC. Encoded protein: CASSLPGSSYEQYF.

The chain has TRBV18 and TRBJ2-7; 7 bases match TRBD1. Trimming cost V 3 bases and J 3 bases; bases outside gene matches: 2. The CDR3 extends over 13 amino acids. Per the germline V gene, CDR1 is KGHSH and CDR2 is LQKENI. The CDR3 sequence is CASSPGQHYEQYF. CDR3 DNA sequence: TGTGCCAGCTCACCGGGACAGCACTACGAGCAGTACTTC.

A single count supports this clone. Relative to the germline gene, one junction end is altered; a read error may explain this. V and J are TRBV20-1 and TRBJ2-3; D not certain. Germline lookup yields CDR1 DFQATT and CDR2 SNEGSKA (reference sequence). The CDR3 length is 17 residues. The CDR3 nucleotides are TGCAGCGCTAGTCCTCTAACGATCCCTCAGAGCACAGATACGCAGTATTTT. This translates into CSASPLTIPQSTDTQYF.

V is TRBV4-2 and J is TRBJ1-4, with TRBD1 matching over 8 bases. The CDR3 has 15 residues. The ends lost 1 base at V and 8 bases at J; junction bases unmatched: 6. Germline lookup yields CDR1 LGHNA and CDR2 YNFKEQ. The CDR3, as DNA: TGTGCCAGCAGCCAAGCACAGGGGGATGGCGAAAAACTGTTTTTT. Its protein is CASSQAQGDGEKLFF.

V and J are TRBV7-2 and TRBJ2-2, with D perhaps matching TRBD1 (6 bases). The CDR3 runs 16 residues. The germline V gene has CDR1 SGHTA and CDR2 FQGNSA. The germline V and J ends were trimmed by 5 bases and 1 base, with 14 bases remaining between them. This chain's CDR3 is CASSIDRLRNTGELFF. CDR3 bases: TGTGCCAGCAGCATAGACAGGTTAAGGAACACCGGGGAGCTGTTTTTT.

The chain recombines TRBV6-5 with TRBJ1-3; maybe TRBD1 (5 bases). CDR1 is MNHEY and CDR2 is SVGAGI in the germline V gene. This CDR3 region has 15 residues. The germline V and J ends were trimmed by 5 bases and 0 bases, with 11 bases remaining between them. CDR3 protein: CASSLAGSSGNTIYF. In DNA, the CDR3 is TGTGCCAGCAGTCTCGCAGGGAGCTCTGGAAACACCATATATTTT.